The following is a T cell receptor (beta chain) sequence with its context. As yet, its antigen is unknown. Sequenced by immunoSEQ multiplex PCR; TCRdb stores in-frame clones only, minus some. The sample carries hundreds of thousands of clones, approximately 87% recorded once. This sample was taken from a study of cytomegalovirus exposure and HLA in healthy donors. Overall study: The same platform used for the 500 to 850 first-cohort repertoires was also used for the 120 or so validation repertoires, as a later analysis reported.

Study-wide results and caveats: It was confirmed in vitro that three of the CMV-associated chains were specific for CMV antigens. The investigators catalogued 150 to 200 TCR beta chains as cytomegalovirus-associated.

This receptor was taken from a man younger than 35 in good health and CMV-seronegative. Material: PBMCs.

CDR3 sequence reads: CASSSRLGMGETQYF. CDR3 nucleotides: TGTGCCAGCAGCTCCCGACTAGGGATGGGAGAGACCCAGTACTTC. This chain uses TRBV5-4 with TRBJ2-5; D is perhaps TRBD2 (6 bases). Between the trimmed V and J ends, which lost 3 bases and 4 bases, there was a span of 16 bases. The germline V gene encodes CDR1 SGHNT and CDR2 YYREEE (reference sequence). The CDR3 is 15 amino acids. Combining the CDR3 with reference TRBV5-4 and TRBJ2-5 gives the whole variable domain ETGVTQSPTHLIKTRGQQVTLRCSSQSGHNTVSWYQQALGQGPQFIFQYYREEENGRGNFPPRFSGLQFPNYSSELNVNALELDDSALYLCASSSRLGMGETQYFGPGTRLLVL.